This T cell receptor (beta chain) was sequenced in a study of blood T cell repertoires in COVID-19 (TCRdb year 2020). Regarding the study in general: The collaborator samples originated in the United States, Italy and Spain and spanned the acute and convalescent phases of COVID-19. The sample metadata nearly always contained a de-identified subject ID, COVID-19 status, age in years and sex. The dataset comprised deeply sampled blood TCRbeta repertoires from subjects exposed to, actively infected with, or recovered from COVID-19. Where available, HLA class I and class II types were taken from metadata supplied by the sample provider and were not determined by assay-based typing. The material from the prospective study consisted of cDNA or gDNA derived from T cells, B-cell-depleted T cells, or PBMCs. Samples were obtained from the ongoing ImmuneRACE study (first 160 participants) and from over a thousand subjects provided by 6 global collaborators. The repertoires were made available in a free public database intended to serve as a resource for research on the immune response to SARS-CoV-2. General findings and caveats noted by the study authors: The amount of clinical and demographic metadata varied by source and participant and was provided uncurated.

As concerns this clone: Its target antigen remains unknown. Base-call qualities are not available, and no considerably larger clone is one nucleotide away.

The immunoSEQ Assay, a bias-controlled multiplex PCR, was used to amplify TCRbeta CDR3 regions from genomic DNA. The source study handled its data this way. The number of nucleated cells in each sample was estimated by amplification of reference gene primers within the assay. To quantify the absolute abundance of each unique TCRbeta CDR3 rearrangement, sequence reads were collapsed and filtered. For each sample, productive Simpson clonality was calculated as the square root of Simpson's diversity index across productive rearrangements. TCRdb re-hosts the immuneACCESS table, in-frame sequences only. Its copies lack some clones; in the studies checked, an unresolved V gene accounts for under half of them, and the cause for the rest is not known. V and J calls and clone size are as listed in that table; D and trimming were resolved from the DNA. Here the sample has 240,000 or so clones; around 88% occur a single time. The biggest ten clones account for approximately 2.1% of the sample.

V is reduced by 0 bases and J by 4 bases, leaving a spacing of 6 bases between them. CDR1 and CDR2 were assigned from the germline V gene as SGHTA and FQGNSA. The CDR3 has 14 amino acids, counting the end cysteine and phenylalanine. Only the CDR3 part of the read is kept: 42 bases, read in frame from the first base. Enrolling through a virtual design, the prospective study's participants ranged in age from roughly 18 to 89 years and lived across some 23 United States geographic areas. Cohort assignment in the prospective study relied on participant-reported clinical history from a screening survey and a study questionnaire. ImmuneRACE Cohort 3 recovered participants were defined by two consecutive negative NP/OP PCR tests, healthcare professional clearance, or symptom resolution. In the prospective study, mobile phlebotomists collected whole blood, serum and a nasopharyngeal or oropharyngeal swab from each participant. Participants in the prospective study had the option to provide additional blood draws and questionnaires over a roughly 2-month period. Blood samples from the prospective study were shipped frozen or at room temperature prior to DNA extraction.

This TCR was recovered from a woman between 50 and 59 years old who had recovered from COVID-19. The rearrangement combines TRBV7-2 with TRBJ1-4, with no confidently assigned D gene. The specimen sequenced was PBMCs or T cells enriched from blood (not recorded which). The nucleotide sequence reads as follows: TGTGCCAGCAGCTTAGCCGGGAATAATGAAAAACTGTTTTTT. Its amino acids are CASSLAGNNEKLFF.